Sequencing of this TCR beta chain was carried out in a study of T cells in Graves' hyperthyroidism and ophthalmopathy. From RNA transcripts, TCR beta CDR3 regions were amplified. The HTBI primer set served for first-round RT-PCR of the TCR CDR3. TCRdb reprocessed the multiplex PCR reads with MiXCR, giving one entry per CDR3 protein. The data hold 500,000 to 750,000 distinct CDR3 sequences, with 35% to 55% observed a single time. V was shortened by 4 bases and J by 8 bases, with 5 bases between the two germline ends. Germline assignment: CDR1 SEHNR and CDR2 FQNEAQ (reference sequence). This CDR3 is 10 amino acids long. For Graves' hyperthyroidism to be stable, ophthalmopathy could not progress within 18 months. Patients aged 18 to 65 with hyperthyroidism were newly diagnosed, with duration under 2 months.

The chain links TRBV7-9 to TRBJ1-1; D is ambiguous. This TCR was recovered from a woman between 18 and 29 years old with Graves' hyperthyroidism. Source material: peripheral blood or thyroid tissue (not recorded which). CDR3 region: CASSSPEAFF. CDR3 DNA: TGTGCCAGCAGCTCCCCCGAAGCTTTCTTT. The variable domain in full, completed from reference TRBV7-9 and TRBJ1-1, reads DTGVSQNPRHKITKRGQNVTFRCDPISEHNRLYWYRQTLGQGPEFLTYFQNEAQLEKSRLLSDRFSAERPKGSFSTLEIQRTEQGDSAMYLCASSSPEAFFGQGTRLTVV.